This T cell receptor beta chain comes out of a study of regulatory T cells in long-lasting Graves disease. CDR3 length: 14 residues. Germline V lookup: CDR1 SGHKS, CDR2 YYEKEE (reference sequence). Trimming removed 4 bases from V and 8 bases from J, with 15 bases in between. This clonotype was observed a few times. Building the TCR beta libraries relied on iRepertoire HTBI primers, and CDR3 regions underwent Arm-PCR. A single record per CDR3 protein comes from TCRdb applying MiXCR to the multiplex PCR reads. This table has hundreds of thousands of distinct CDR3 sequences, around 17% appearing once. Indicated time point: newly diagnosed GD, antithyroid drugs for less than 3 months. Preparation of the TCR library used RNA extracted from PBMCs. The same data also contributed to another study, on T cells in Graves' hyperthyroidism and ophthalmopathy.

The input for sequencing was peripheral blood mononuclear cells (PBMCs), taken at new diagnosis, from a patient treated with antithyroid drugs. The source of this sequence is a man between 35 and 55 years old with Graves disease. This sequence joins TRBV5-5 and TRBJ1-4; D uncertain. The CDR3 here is CASSERRLGEKLFF. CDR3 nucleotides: TGTGCCAGCAGCGAAAGGCGGTTGGGGGAAAAACTGTTTTTT.